Each of the 29 T cell receptor beta chains below was sequenced from the same sample in a study of cytotoxic CD8 clonotypes in ibrutinib-treated CLL. The assay was immunoSEQ multiplex PCR, and TCRdb's table has in-frame clones only and misses some. This table holds roughly 250,000 clones, around 70% found once. The material was PBMCs, obtained after 24 months of ibrutinib treatment. The receptors come from a human donor with chronic lymphocytic leukemia.

The V and J genes are TRBV7-8 and TRBJ2-7; 7 bases align to TRBD1. From germline, CDR1 is SGHVS and CDR2 FQNEAQ. This CDR3 is built from 15 residues. The trim removed 2 bases at V and 5 bases at J, leaving 9 bases unmatched. CDR3 residues: CASSLTRAGGHEQYF. The CDR3 DNA sequence: TGTGCCAGCAGCTTAACCAGGGCAGGGGGACACGAGCAGTACTTC.

This clone turned up a few times. The gene calls are TRBV27 and TRBJ1-1; D perhaps matches TRBD1 (5 bases). Germline loops: CDR1 MNHEY, CDR2 SMNVEV (reference sequence). V was trimmed by 7 bases and J by 2 bases, leaving 17 bases between them. The CDR3 is made up of 15 amino acids. DNA for the CDR3: TGTGCCAGCACCGCGACGCCCGGGGACAACACTGAAGCTTTCTTT. Its protein product is CASTATPGDNTEAFF.

The V gene is TRBV5-6, the J gene TRBJ2-7; 12 positions agree with TRBD2. The CDR3 has 15 amino acids. Germline CDR1 SGHDT, CDR2 YYEEEE. Germline trimming cut 3 bases from V and 5 bases from J; bases unmatched to any gene: 6. The DNA of the CDR3 is TGTGCCAGCAGCTCGCTAGCGGGAGGGTATAACGAGCAGTACTTC. The encoded protein is CASSSLAGGYNEQYF. Full variable domain (rest looked up from reference TRBV5-6 and TRBJ2-7): DAGVTQSPTHLIKTRGQQVTLRCSPKSGHDTVSWYQQALGQGPQFIFQYYEEEERQRGNFPDRFSGHQFPNYSSELNVNALLLGDSALYLCASSSLAGGYNEQYFGPGTRLTVT.

This chain joins TRBV10-3 and TRBJ1-5, with 8 bases matching TRBD1. Trimming removed 3 bases from V and 2 bases from J; junction bases left unmatched: 6. CDR1 and CDR2 from the germline V gene are ENHRY and SYGVKD. This CDR3 is 16 amino acids long. This CDR3 reads CAISEQGGSGNQPQHF. Here the CDR3 DNA reads TGTGCCATCAGTGAACAGGGGGGGAGCGGCAATCAGCCCCAGCATTTT.

CDR3 residues: CASRILSPDTQYF. The CDR3 bases are TGTGCCAGCCGGATCCTGTCCCCAGATACGCAGTATTTT. This rearrangement joins TRBV2 to TRBJ2-3; D gene uncertain. Trimming shortened V by 8 bases and J by 4 bases, and 13 bases separated the two germline ends. CDR1 and CDR2 (germline): SNHLY, FYNNEI. The CDR3 totals 13 residues.

V is TRBV11-3 and J is TRBJ2-7; 7 positions match TRBD1. CDR3 length: 14 residues. The ends lost 2 bases at V and 6 bases at J; junction bases unmatched: 7. Per germline, CDR1 SGHNT and CDR2 YENEEA. CDR3 DNA: TGTGCCAGCAGCTTAACAGGGGATGGTCTCGAGCAGTACTTC. Protein sequence: CASSLTGDGLEQYF.

This clone appeared a single time. The chain combines TRBV19 with TRBJ2-3; the match to TRBD1 covers 7 bases. V trimming: 3 bases; J trimming: 5 bases; junction bases outside the gene matches: 5. CDR3 length: 14 amino acids. Per the germline V gene, CDR1 is LNHDA and CDR2 is SQIVND (reference sequence). CDR3 sequence (DNA): TGTGCCAGTAGTATCTTACAGGGGCAAGATACGCAGTATTTT. Translation: CASSILQGQDTQYF.

The chain employs TRBV23-1 and TRBJ2-2; D is perhaps TRBD1 (6 bases). TRBV23-1 is annotated as an ORF whose role is uncertain. The CDR3 loop spans 15 amino acids. Trimming removed 11 bases at V and 4 bases at J, with 20 bases between. CDR3 region: CAASETGERTGELFF. DNA for the CDR3: TGCGCCGCCTCCGAGACAGGCGAACGCACCGGGGAGCTGTTTTTT.

The chain combines TRBV18 with TRBJ1-1, with 7 bases lining up with TRBD1. The CDR3 has 17 residues. Unmatched junction bases numbered 16, after V lost 3 bases and J lost 6 bases. CDR1 and CDR2 (germline): KGHSH, LQKENI. The DNA for the CDR3 is TGTGCCAGCTCACCTAGCATGGGAGGGGGCTTTACGTCTGAAGCTTTCTTT. Its translation is CASSPSMGGGFTSEAFF. Based on the CDR3 plus reference TRBV18 and TRBJ1-1, the full variable domain is NAGVMQNPRHLVRRRGQEARLRCSPMKGHSHVYWYRQLPEEGLKFMVYLQKENIIDESGMPKERFSAEFPKEGPSILRIQQVVRGDSAAYFCASSPSMGGGFTSEAFFGQGTRLTVV.

Only a few counts were recorded for this clone. V usage is TRBV11-3 and J usage is TRBJ2-5; D is unclear. Trimming pared 0 bases from V and 4 bases from J, leaving 6 bases between. This CDR3 region has 13 residues. Germline-derived CDR1 and CDR2 are SGHNT and YENEEA. For the CDR3, the DNA is TGTGCCAGCAGCTTAGATCTGACAGAGACCCAGTACTTC. The encoded protein is CASSLDLTETQYF.

The chain is built from TRBV28 and TRBJ2-4; 9 bases match TRBD1. CDR3 size: 16 residues. V dropped 3 bases and J dropped 2; count of bases not matched to a gene: 5. From germline, CDR1 is MDHEN and CDR2 SYDVKM. The CDR3 DNA reads TGTGCCAGCAGTTTCGGGGGGACAGGGACCAAAAACATTCAGTACTTC. Translation gives CASSFGGTGTKNIQYF.

This clone has only a few counts. The gene calls are TRBV29-1 and TRBJ1-2; 9 positions agree with TRBD1. The CDR3 consists of 13 residues. The germline CDR1 and CDR2 sequences are SQVTM and ANQGSEA. Unmatched junction bases numbered 4, after V lost 6 bases and J lost 2 bases. The CDR3 DNA is TGCAGCGTCCGGGACAGGGACAACTATGGCTACACCTTC. This gives the protein CSVRDRDNYGYTF.

The chain employs TRBV6-6 and TRBJ2-5; the D gene could be TRBD1 or TRBD2 (5 bases each). V was shortened by 1 base and J by 1 base, with 10 bases between the two germline ends. Germline V CDR1 and CDR2: MNHNY, SVGAGI (reference sequence). The CDR3 has 15 residues. The CDR3 protein is CASSYYGGAQETQYF. CDR3 bases: TGTGCCAGCAGTTACTATGGGGGAGCCCAAGAGACCCAGTACTTC.

The chain recombines TRBV7-2 with TRBJ2-5; TRBD2 aligns across 12 bases. After removal of 5 bases from V and 5 bases from J, the junction contained 6 bases not matched to a gene. The CDR3 covers 15 residues. Looked up from germline, CDR1 is SGHTA and CDR2 is FQGNSA. The CDR3 DNA reads TGTGCCAGCAGCACAGGACTAGCGGGATGGGAGACCCAGTACTTC. Translated, it gives CASSTGLAGWETQYF.

The chain joins TRBV28 to TRBJ2-3, with D possibly called TRBD1 or TRBD2 (5 bases each). Germline CDR1 is MDHEN and CDR2 is SYDVKM. The CDR3 covers 17 residues. The V end lost 2 bases, the J end lost 9 bases, and 24 bases lay between the germline ends. CDR3 DNA: TGTGCCAGCAGTTTAGACAGACACAGATATCCTTCGGGGACGCAGTATTTT. Translated, it gives CASSLDRHRYPSGTQYF.

V is TRBV6-6 and J is TRBJ2-2; possible D gene TRBD2, 6 bases. V was trimmed by 2 bases and J by 6 bases, leaving 10 bases between them. In germline, CDR1 is MNHNY, CDR2 SVGAGI (reference sequence). The CDR3 runs 14 residues. The CDR3 here is CASSYREVAGELFF. In DNA, the CDR3 is TGTGCCAGCAGTTACAGGGAGGTCGCCGGGGAGCTGTTTTTT.

The chain has TRBV28 and TRBJ2-3; the match to TRBD2 covers 9 bases. The CDR3 runs to 15 residues. The trim removed 2 bases at V and 4 bases at J, leaving 4 bases unmatched. The germline gives CDR1 MDHEN, CDR2 SYDVKM. CDR3 in amino acids: CASSLPAGGADTQYF. The CDR3 nucleotides are TGTGCCAGCAGTTTACCAGCGGGAGGCGCAGATACGCAGTATTTT.

The chain is built from TRBV11-2 and TRBJ2-5, with D maybe TRBD2 (6 bases). The germline V gene encodes CDR1 SGHAT and CDR2 FQNNGV. Trimming cost V 5 bases and J 2 bases, with 18 bases left between them. The CDR3 has 16 amino acids. This CDR3 is CASSPSGLPAQETQYF. CDR3 DNA sequence: TGTGCCAGCAGCCCCTCCGGACTACCGGCACAAGAGACCCAGTACTTC.

The rearrangement joins TRBV19 to TRBJ2-2; 7 nucleotides match TRBD2. Per the germline V gene, CDR1 is LNHDA and CDR2 is SQIVND (reference sequence). The CDR3 totals 16 residues. With 6 bases clipped from V and 0 bases from J, the junction kept 7 bases outside the gene matches. CDR3 DNA sequence: TGTGCCAGTAGGAGTAGCGGGCCGTCGAACACCGGGGAGCTGTTTTTT. Its protein is CASRSSGPSNTGELFF. Complete variable domain (other parts from reference TRBV19 and TRBJ2-2): DGGITQSPKYLFRKEGQNVTLSCEQNLNHDAMYWYRQDPGQGLRLIYYSQIVNDFQKGDIAEGYSVSREKKESFPLTVTSAQKNPTAFYLCASRSSGPSNTGELFFGEGSRLTVL.

This clone was counted between two and nine times. The V and J genes are TRBV10-3 and TRBJ2-2; D is ambiguous. Germline V gives CDR1 ENHRY, CDR2 SYGVKD. The CDR3 extends over 15 amino acids. Trimming removed 2 bases from V and 0 bases from J, with 7 bases in between. CDR3 loop: CAISEGQPNTGELFF. The DNA of the CDR3 is TGTGCCATCAGTGAGGGCCAGCCGAACACCGGGGAGCTGTTTTTT.

V and J are TRBV5-6 and TRBJ2-7; D may be TRBD2 (6 bases). Germline V lookup: CDR1 SGHDT, CDR2 YYEEEE. The CDR3 has 14 amino acids. V was clipped by 10 bases and J by 0 bases, with 17 bases between them. DNA of the CDR3: TGTGCCGGCGGGGCGGCAGGCCGCTCCTACGAGCAGTACTTC. The encoded protein is CAGGAAGRSYEQYF.

V is TRBV27 and J is TRBJ2-7, with D possibly called TRBD1 or TRBD2 (5 bases each). The ends were cut back, 5 bases at V and 6 bases at J, with 14 bases in the middle. Germline V gene lookup returns CDR1 MNHEY and CDR2 SMNVEV (reference sequence). The CDR3 contains 13 residues. The CDR3 is CASSPAIGGEQYF. CDR3 bases: TGTGCCAGCAGTCCGGCAATTGGGGGCGAGCAGTACTTC.

The chain combines TRBV5-1 with TRBJ2-1; D could derive from TRBD1 or TRBD2 (5 bases each). This CDR3 contains 14 residues. CDR1 SGHRS and CDR2 YFSETQ come from the germline V gene. V gave up 6 bases and J gave up 0 bases, with 10 bases separating them. Here the CDR3 DNA reads TGCGCCAGCATGGGTGGGGGCTCCTACAATGAGCAGTTCTTC. It encodes CASMGGGSYNEQFF.

The J gene is TRBJ2-1, the V gene TRBV27; 12 bases are shared with TRBD2. V was clipped by 7 bases and J by 2 bases; unmatched bases: 6. The CDR3 has 16 amino acids. Germline V gene sequence: CDR1 MNHEY, CDR2 SMNVEV (reference sequence). In nucleotides, the CDR3 is TGTGCCAGCAAGGCTAGCGGGAGGGCCACCTACAATGAGCAGTTCTTC. Translated, it gives CASKASGRATYNEQFF.

J is TRBJ2-1 and V is TRBV30; 7 bases fit TRBD1. This CDR3 spans 13 amino acids. V was pared by 5 bases and J by 3 bases, with 4 bases of the junction left unmatched. The germline V gene has CDR1 GTSNPN and CDR2 SVGIG (reference sequence). CDR3 sequence: CAWDRVVYNEQFF. In DNA, the CDR3 is TGTGCCTGGGACAGGGTTGTCTACAATGAGCAGTTCTTC.

This clone turned up a few times. Within the sample, other DNA sequences also encode this same CDR3. V and J are TRBV11-2 and TRBJ1-2, with a possible D match to TRBD1 (6 bases). There are 13 residues in the CDR3. V gave up 3 bases and J gave up 8 bases, with 13 bases separating them. Germline V CDR1 and CDR2: SGHAT, FQNNGV. DNA for the CDR3: TGTGCCAGCAGCTTTCAACAGGGAGACGGCTACACCTTC. It translates to CASSFQQGDGYTF.

J is TRBJ2-7 and V is TRBV19; 7 bases match TRBD1. V dropped 6 bases and J dropped 3; count of bases not matched to a gene: 5. The CDR3 has 13 residues. CDR1 LNHDA and CDR2 SQIVND come from the germline V gene (reference sequence). CDR3 sequence: CASSLTGVYEQYF. The CDR3 coding sequence is TGTGCCAGTAGCCTAACAGGGGTCTACGAGCAGTACTTC.

The chain joins TRBV28 to TRBJ2-7, with 7 bases that match TRBD2. Trimming at V came to 5 bases and at J to 1 base, leaving 8 bases not matched to a gene. The germline V gene has CDR1 MDHEN and CDR2 SYDVKM. CDR3 size: 15 residues. The CDR3 loop is CASSPSGLLSYEQYF. In nucleotides, the CDR3 is TGTGCCAGCAGTCCCTCGGGACTACTATCCTACGAGCAGTACTTC.

The CDR3 DNA is TGTGCCAGCAGCTTGAGCCCCGACAGCAATGAGCAGTTCTTC. The encoded protein is CASSLSPDSNEQFF. The V gene is TRBV9, the J gene TRBJ2-1, with D tentatively TRBD1 (5 bases). This CDR3 comprises 14 residues. V lost 4 bases and J 6 bases, leaving 14 bases between the germline ends. CDR1 is SGDLS and CDR2 is YYNGEE in the germline V gene.